A selection of T cell receptor beta chains follows, all from one sample in a study of cytomegalovirus exposure and HLA in healthy donors. The data were produced by immunoSEQ multiplex PCR, yet TCRdb's version contains in-frame clones alone and is incomplete. Of approximately 120,000 clones in the sample, about 76% were seen once. The sequenced sample consisted of PBMCs. These receptors were collected from a woman aged 55-69 years in good health and CMV-seropositive. The CDR3 runs from the conserved cysteine through the conserved F or W. Each record gives: clone size, D gene, V gene, J gene, CDR3 DNA, CDR3 protein. A D gene is named only where the DNA matches it firmly. Not all rows give a size; the values are once, few, many and, for expanded clones, a class.

abundance: .; d_gene: TRBD2; v_gene: TRBV30; j_gene: TRBJ2-1; CDR3nt: TGTGCCTGGAGTGACGTAACTAGCGGGACAATCTCCAATGAGCAGTTCTTC; CDR3aa: CAWSDVTSGTISNEQFF
abundance: .; d_gene: .; v_gene: TRBV4-3; j_gene: TRBJ1-6; CDR3nt: TGCGCCAGCAGTGCGGACAGCTCCTATAATTCACCCCTCCACTTT; CDR3aa: CASSADSSYNSPLHF
abundance: .; d_gene: TRBD2; v_gene: TRBV4-3; j_gene: TRBJ2-7; CDR3nt: TGCGCCAGCAGCCCACCGGGGACTAGCGGGGGGGCCAACGAGCAGTACTTC; CDR3aa: CASSPPGTSGGANEQYF
abundance: .; d_gene: .; v_gene: TRBV19; j_gene: TRBJ1-2; CDR3nt: TGTGCCAACGACCCGGGGGGGAGTACGGATGGCTACACCTTC; CDR3aa: CANDPGGSTDGYTF
abundance: .; d_gene: TRBD2; v_gene: TRBV6-1; j_gene: TRBJ2-1; CDR3nt: TGTGCCAGCAGTGGATACTTTGGACTAGCGGGAAATGAGCAGTTCTTC; CDR3aa: CASSGYFGLAGNEQFF
abundance: .; d_gene: .; v_gene: TRBV9; j_gene: TRBJ2-2; CDR3nt: TGTGCCAGCAGCGTAGGCGGGACAGTAGAAGCTACCGGGGAGCTGTTTTTT; CDR3aa: CASSVGGTVEATGELFF
abundance: .; d_gene: .; v_gene: TRBV5-1; j_gene: TRBJ1-4; CDR3nt: TGCGCCAGCAGCTTGGCAGGGGTGGAAGGTGAAAAACTGTTTTTT; CDR3aa: CASSLAGVEGEKLFF
abundance: few; d_gene: .; v_gene: TRBV7-2; j_gene: TRBJ2-2; CDR3nt: TGTGCCAGCAGCGCTCGAGCGATCGCGAACACCGGGGAGCTGTTTTTT; CDR3aa: CASSARAIANTGELFF
abundance: .; d_gene: TRBD1; v_gene: TRBV25-1; j_gene: TRBJ1-1; CDR3nt: TGTGCCAGCAGTGACCTTCAAACAGGGGGCAACATGGCTTTCTTT; CDR3aa: CASSDLQTGGNMAFF
abundance: .; d_gene: .; v_gene: TRBV11-2; j_gene: TRBJ1-1; CDR3nt: TGTGCCAGCAGCGGCGTTGACACCATGAACACTGAAGCTTTCTTT; CDR3aa: CASSGVDTMNTEAFF
abundance: .; d_gene: TRBD2; v_gene: TRBV7-9; j_gene: TRBJ2-7; CDR3nt: TGTGCCAGCAGCCCCCGATTAGCGGGAGGGTGGGGCGAGCAGTACTTC; CDR3aa: CASSPRLAGGWGEQYF
abundance: .; d_gene: .; v_gene: TRBV9; j_gene: TRBJ1-3; CDR3nt: TGTGCCAGCAGCCGCGCGGGAAACACCATATATTTT; CDR3aa: CASSRAGNTIYF
abundance: .; d_gene: .; v_gene: TRBV25-1; j_gene: TRBJ2-5; CDR3nt: TGTGCCAGCAGTGCCGGGTTCGAGACCCAGTACTTC; CDR3aa: CASSAGFETQYF
abundance: few; d_gene: TRBD1; v_gene: TRBV7-2; j_gene: TRBJ1-6; CDR3nt: TGTGCCAGCAGCCCCCATGATACAGGGGCCTGGGTGGTAACCCTCCACTTT; CDR3aa: CASSPHDTGAWVVTLHF
abundance: .; d_gene: .; v_gene: TRBV10-3; j_gene: TRBJ2-2; CDR3nt: TGTGCCATCAGGGGGGGAACCGACACCGGGGAGCTGTTTTTT; CDR3aa: CAIRGGTDTGELFF
abundance: once; d_gene: .; v_gene: TRBV5-8; j_gene: TRBJ2-5; CDR3nt: TGTGCCAGCAGCTTGGGAGGGATCCAAGAGACCCAGTACTTC; CDR3aa: CASSLGGIQETQYF
abundance: .; d_gene: .; v_gene: TRBV5-6; j_gene: TRBJ1-2; CDR3nt: TGTGCCAGCAGCTCAGAACAGGGAGTTACCGGTGGCTACACCTTC; CDR3aa: CASSSEQGVTGGYTF
abundance: .; d_gene: TRBD2; v_gene: TRBV6-5; j_gene: TRBJ2-5; CDR3nt: TGTGCCAGCAGTTTCGGACTAGCGGGGGGTCAAGAGACCCAGTACTTC; CDR3aa: CASSFGLAGGQETQYF
abundance: .; d_gene: TRBD1; v_gene: TRBV7-9; j_gene: TRBJ2-5; CDR3nt: TGTGCCAGCAGCCCAGGGGGAGTGGAGACCCAGTACTTC; CDR3aa: CASSPGGVETQYF
abundance: .; d_gene: .; v_gene: TRBV4-3; j_gene: TRBJ1-2; CDR3nt: TGCGCCAGCAGCCATCAGGGTAACCTATATGGCTACACCTTC; CDR3aa: CASSHQGNLYGYTF
abundance: .; d_gene: .; v_gene: TRBV7-9; j_gene: TRBJ2-1; CDR3nt: TGTGCCAGCAGCTTCGAGGGCCGACGAAATGAGCAGTTCTTC; CDR3aa: CASSFEGRRNEQFF
abundance: .; d_gene: .; v_gene: TRBV4-3; j_gene: TRBJ2-7; CDR3nt: TGCGCCAGCAGCCAAGACCCAGGGATCTCCTACGAGCAGTACTTC; CDR3aa: CASSQDPGISYEQYF
abundance: few; d_gene: TRBD1; v_gene: TRBV5-1; j_gene: TRBJ1-1; CDR3nt: TGCGCCAGCAGCCCGGGACAGGAGAACACTGAAGCTTTCTTT; CDR3aa: CASSPGQENTEAFF
abundance: .; d_gene: TRBD2; v_gene: TRBV5-6; j_gene: TRBJ2-7; CDR3nt: TGTGCCAGCAGCCGGGGGACTAGCGGGACAACCTCCTACGAGCAGTACTTC; CDR3aa: CASSRGTSGTTSYEQYF
abundance: .; d_gene: TRBD1; v_gene: TRBV5-3; j_gene: TRBJ1-5; CDR3nt: TGTGCCAGAAGCGGTGGGACAGGGAGGGAGAGTCAGCCCCAGCATTTT; CDR3aa: CARSGGTGRESQPQHF
abundance: .; d_gene: TRBD1; v_gene: TRBV19; j_gene: TRBJ2-7; CDR3nt: TGTGCCAGTAGTATGGCCGGGACAGGGAACTACGAGCAGTACTTC; CDR3aa: CASSMAGTGNYEQYF
abundance: .; d_gene: .; v_gene: TRBV18; j_gene: TRBJ2-7; CDR3nt: TGTGCCAGCTCACCAGAGGGCCGGAAGGTGTCCAGGTACGAGCAGTACTTC; CDR3aa: CASSPEGRKVSRYEQYF
abundance: .; d_gene: .; v_gene: TRBV4-2; j_gene: TRBJ1-2; CDR3nt: TGTGCCAGCAGCTTGGAGCAGTCCCAATATGGCTACACCTTC; CDR3aa: CASSLEQSQYGYTF
abundance: .; d_gene: .; v_gene: TRBV29-1; j_gene: TRBJ1-2; CDR3nt: TGCAGCGTGAGCAGGTCGAAAGAAGGCTACACCTTC; CDR3aa: CSVSRSKEGYTF
abundance: .; d_gene: TRBD2; v_gene: TRBV4-2; j_gene: TRBJ2-5; CDR3nt: TGTGCCAGCAGCCTGGCCCCAATTCCGGGACTACCGAGCCGGTCGGAGACCCAGTACTTC; CDR3aa: CASSLAPIPGLPSRSETQYF
abundance: .; d_gene: .; v_gene: TRBV28; j_gene: TRBJ1-2; CDR3nt: TGTGCCAGCGGACAACCGCGGGGGTCTGGCTACACCTTC; CDR3aa: CASGQPRGSGYTF
abundance: few; d_gene: TRBD1; v_gene: TRBV13; j_gene: TRBJ1-5; CDR3nt: TGTGCCAGCAGCTTGGCGGGCACAGGGGGCTTTCAGCCCCAGCATTTT; CDR3aa: CASSLAGTGGFQPQHF
abundance: .; d_gene: TRBD2; v_gene: TRBV30; j_gene: TRBJ2-3; CDR3nt: TGTGCCTGGAGTGCGGGGGGGGCCCAAGATACGCAGTATTTT; CDR3aa: CAWSAGGAQDTQYF
abundance: .; d_gene: .; v_gene: TRBV5-5; j_gene: TRBJ1-1; CDR3nt: TGTGCCAGCAGCTTGGTTGTCGGGGGGGTGATTGAAGCTTTCTTT; CDR3aa: CASSLVVGGVIEAFF
abundance: .; d_gene: TRBD1; v_gene: TRBV30; j_gene: TRBJ2-7; CDR3nt: TGTGCCTGGAGCCGGACAGGGCTCGTCTCCTACGAGCAGTACTTC; CDR3aa: CAWSRTGLVSYEQYF
abundance: .; d_gene: TRBD2; v_gene: TRBV7-9; j_gene: TRBJ2-2; CDR3nt: TGTGCCAGCAGCCCCGGACTAGCGGGGGGGAACACCGGGGAGCTGTTTTTT; CDR3aa: CASSPGLAGGNTGELFF
abundance: .; d_gene: TRBD2; v_gene: TRBV5-5; j_gene: TRBJ2-7; CDR3nt: TGTGCCAGCAGCTTATCCCAGGCGGGAGGCCCCTACGAGCAGTACTTC; CDR3aa: CASSLSQAGGPYEQYF
abundance: few; d_gene: .; v_gene: TRBV27; j_gene: TRBJ2-7; CDR3nt: TGTGCCAGCAGACCAGGGGTCTCCTCCTACGAGCAGTACTTC; CDR3aa: CASRPGVSSYEQYF
abundance: .; d_gene: .; v_gene: TRBV7-2; j_gene: TRBJ1-3; CDR3nt: TGTGCCAGCAGCGACCGTACAGGGATCTCTGGAAACACCATATATTTT; CDR3aa: CASSDRTGISGNTIYF
abundance: .; d_gene: TRBD1; v_gene: TRBV7-3; j_gene: TRBJ2-7; CDR3nt: TGTGCCAGCAGCTTCGGGACAGGCAGTCCCTACGAGCAGTACTTC; CDR3aa: CASSFGTGSPYEQYF
abundance: .; d_gene: .; v_gene: TRBV7-9; j_gene: TRBJ1-3; CDR3nt: TGTGCCAGCAGCTCCTCAAAGGCCACAGCGGTATCTGGAAACACCATATATTTT; CDR3aa: CASSSSKATAVSGNTIYF
abundance: .; d_gene: TRBD2; v_gene: TRBV7-9; j_gene: TRBJ2-1; CDR3nt: TGTGCCAGCAGCCCCGCGGGGGGCCTCAATGAGCAGTTCTTC; CDR3aa: CASSPAGGLNEQFF
abundance: .; d_gene: .; v_gene: TRBV19; j_gene: TRBJ1-3; CDR3nt: TGTGCCAGTAGTATCGGTAGGGGAGGAGGAAACACCATATATTTT; CDR3aa: CASSIGRGGGNTIYF
abundance: .; d_gene: TRBD1; v_gene: TRBV7-6; j_gene: TRBJ1-1; CDR3nt: TGTGCCAGCAGCTTGCGACAGGGGTTGAACACTGAAGCTTTCTTT; CDR3aa: CASSLRQGLNTEAFF
abundance: .; d_gene: .; v_gene: TRBV30; j_gene: TRBJ1-2; CDR3nt: TGTGCCTGGAGTGTTCTCCCAAACAGGGCCCTAGGCTATGGCTACACCTTC; CDR3aa: CAWSVLPNRALGYGYTF
abundance: .; d_gene: .; v_gene: TRBV6-5; j_gene: TRBJ1-1; CDR3nt: TGTGCCAGCATCCCGGGTCGGGACACTGAAGCTTTCTTT; CDR3aa: CASIPGRDTEAFF
abundance: .; d_gene: .; v_gene: TRBV4-3; j_gene: TRBJ1-2; CDR3nt: TGCGCCAGCAGCCAAGATAGAACAGGGAACTATGGCTACACCTTC; CDR3aa: CASSQDRTGNYGYTF